This T cell receptor beta chain was observed in a study of blood T cell repertoires in COVID-19. Study at large: Italy, Spain and the United States were the sources of the convalescent and acute COVID-19 samples. Sources were T cells, B-cell-depleted T cells, or PBMCs; the material itself was cDNA or gDNA.

Per the study methods: Reference gene primers were amplified, and this amplification served to estimate nucleated cell counts. TCRdb's copy holds only in-frame clones and misses some; the assay was immunoSEQ multiplex PCR. V and J calls and clone size follow that table, whereas D and trimming were derived from the DNA. The repertoire holds hundreds of thousands of clones, roughly 77% seen once, with approximately 3.2% in the top ten. V was pared by 4 bases and J by 7 bases, with 8 bases of the junction left unmatched. CDR3 length: 17 amino acids. The germline gives CDR1 SGHNT, CDR2 YYREEE (reference sequence).

This clonotype originated in a woman of 80 years or more with acute or convalescent COVID-19. The specimen sequenced was peripheral blood. This sequence joins TRBV5-4 and TRBJ2-2; 15 bases map to TRBD2. CDR3 amino acids: CASSAGLAGGPHGELFF. The CDR3, as DNA: TGTGCCAGCAGCGCCGGACTAGCGGGAGGGCCGCACGGGGAGCTGTTTTTT.